Described below is a single T cell receptor (beta chain) sequence and its context. Antigen unknown. TCRdb's table, derived via immunoSEQ multiplex PCR, lists solely in-frame clones and lacks some. This repertoire shows around 370,000 clones, around 96% found once; its top ten account for about 0.32%. These data come from a study of shared clonotypes between healthy human individuals. Findings and caveats of the study: Several donors held about 4.6% of naive CD4 clonotypes in common.

This CDR3 is built from 13 residues. Trimming left V 9 bases short and J 2 bases short, with 12 bases between. Germline V gives CDR1 ENHRY, CDR2 SYGVKD. Donors, healthy HIV-negative adults, lacked recent acute infections or vaccinations. The gene calls are TRBV10-3 and TRBJ2-3; D is possibly TRBD1 (5 bases). The clonotype originates from a young man in good health. The specimen sequenced was memory CD8+ T cells sorted from blood. The subset is: CD45RO+ cells pooled with CCR7-negative TemRA cells. CDR3 DNA sequence: TGTGCCATGCAAGGGGTCCTCACAGATACGCAGTATTTT. Protein product: CAMQGVLTDTQYF.